Listed below are T cell receptor beta chains from one sample, sequenced in a study of beta chain features in type 1 diabetes. The protocol was immunoSEQ multiplex PCR, while the TCRdb copy is restricted to in-frame clones and leaves out a portion. The top ten hold around 0.065% of the sample, which has hundreds of thousands of clones, roughly 30% seen once. The sample consisted of naive CD4+ T cells from blood. The receptors stem from a man aged 18 to 35 in good health. Each CDR3 is given with its conserved first and last residue. D genes are given only for firm matches. A clone size is listed for some rows: how often the clone was seen (once, few, many), or a class if it is expanded.

d_gene	v_gene	abundance	j_gene	CDR3nt	CDR3aa
.	TRBV4-1	.	TRBJ2-1	TGCGCCAGCAGCCTCACTAGCACCAGCTCCTACAATGAGCAGTTCTTC	CASSLTSTSSYNEQFF
.	TRBV30	.	TRBJ1-3	TGTGCCTGGAGTGTAGGGAAGATCGGAAACACCATATATTTT	CAWSVGKIGNTIYF
TRBD2	TRBV5-4	few	TRBJ2-7	TGTGCCAGCAGCGCGGGACTAGCGGGGATCAGCTACGAGCAGTACTTC	CASSAGLAGISYEQYF
.	TRBV4-3	many	TRBJ2-3	TGCGCCAGCAGCCGCACACAGGGCGATACGCAGTATTTT	CASSRTQGDTQYF
.	TRBV15	.	TRBJ2-1	TGTGCCACCAGCAGAGATGCTGAAGCGGAGCAGTTCTTC	CATSRDAEAEQFF
.	TRBV29-1	few	TRBJ2-7	TGCAGCGCAAAACATCCTCCCTACGAGCAGTACTTC	CSAKHPPYEQYF
.	TRBV30	.	TRBJ2-7	TGTGCCTGGAGTCTCTTTTACGAGCAGTACTTC	CAWSLFYEQYF
.	TRBV30	once	TRBJ2-5	TGTGCCTGGAGTACCTTAGGGGGGACCCAGTACTTC	CAWSTLGGTQYF
TRBD1	TRBV29-1	.	TRBJ1-2	TGCAGCGTTGAAGAGGGCTACAGGGGGCGCGATGGCTACACCTTC	CSVEEGYRGRDGYTF
TRBD2	TRBV9	once	TRBJ2-5	TGTGCCAGCAGCGTAGGTAGACTAGCGGAAGAGACCCAGTACTTC	CASSVGRLAEETQYF
.	TRBV19	.	TRBJ2-1	TGTGCCAGTAGTATACGTGAGCCCCTATACAATGAGCAGTTCTTC	CASSIREPLYNEQFF
.	TRBV29-1	.	TRBJ2-3	TGCAGCGTCGACTCCAAGACAGATACGCAGTATTTT	CSVDSKTDTQYF
TRBD2	TRBV27	.	TRBJ2-3	TGTGCCAGCCGGGGACTAGCGGCCAACACAGATACGCAGTATTTT	CASRGLAANTDTQYF
.	TRBV15	few	TRBJ1-3	TGTGCCACCAGCACGCGGACAGTTGGAAACACCATATATTTT	CATSTRTVGNTIYF
TRBD2	TRBV7-3	.	TRBJ2-1	TGTGCCAGCAGCTTAAGGGCCGGACTAGCGAACTACAATGAGCAGTTCTTC	CASSLRAGLANYNEQFF
.	TRBV5-1	once	TRBJ2-7	TGCGCCAGCAGCCATCCCGAGGGGAGCTCCTACGAGCAGTACTTC	CASSHPEGSSYEQYF
TRBD2	TRBV7-9	.	TRBJ2-7	TGTGCCAGCAGCTTGGGACTAGCGGGAGGGGTATTCTTC	CASSLGLAGGVFF
.	TRBV5-1	.	TRBJ2-7	TGCGCCAGCAGCCTACGACCGTCCTACGAGCAGTACTTC	CASSLRPSYEQYF
.	TRBV30	.	TRBJ1-5	TGTGCCTGGAGTGTTCGAGGAGATCAGCCCCAGCATTTT	CAWSVRGDQPQHF
.	TRBV18	few	TRBJ2-7	TGTGCCAGCTCACGAGACAGATCCTACGAGCAGTACTTC	CASSRDRSYEQYF
.	TRBV29-1	few	TRBJ2-5	TGCAGCGTCTCCGGGCCCTCCCCGGGGGAGACCCAGTACTTC	CSVSGPSPGETQYF
TRBD2	TRBV7-3	few	TRBJ2-1	TGTGCCAGCAGCCACCCGGGACTACCATCCCATGAGCAGTTCTTC	CASSHPGLPSHEQFF
.	TRBV6-5	few	TRBJ2-1	TGTGCCAGCAGACCCCTTGGGAGTCCAGAGCAGTTCTTC	CASRPLGSPEQFF